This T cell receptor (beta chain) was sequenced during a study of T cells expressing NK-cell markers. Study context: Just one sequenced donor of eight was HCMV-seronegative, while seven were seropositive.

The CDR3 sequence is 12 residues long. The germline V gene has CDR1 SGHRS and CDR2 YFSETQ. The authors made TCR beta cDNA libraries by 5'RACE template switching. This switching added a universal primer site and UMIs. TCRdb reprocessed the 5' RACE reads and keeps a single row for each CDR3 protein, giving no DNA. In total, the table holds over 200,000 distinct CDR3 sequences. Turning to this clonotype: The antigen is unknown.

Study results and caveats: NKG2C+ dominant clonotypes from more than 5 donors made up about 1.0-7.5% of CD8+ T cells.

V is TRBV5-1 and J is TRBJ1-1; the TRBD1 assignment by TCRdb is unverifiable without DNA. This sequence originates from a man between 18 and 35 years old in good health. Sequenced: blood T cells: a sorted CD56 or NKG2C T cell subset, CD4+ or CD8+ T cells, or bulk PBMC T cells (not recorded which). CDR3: CASSVGQGRAFF.